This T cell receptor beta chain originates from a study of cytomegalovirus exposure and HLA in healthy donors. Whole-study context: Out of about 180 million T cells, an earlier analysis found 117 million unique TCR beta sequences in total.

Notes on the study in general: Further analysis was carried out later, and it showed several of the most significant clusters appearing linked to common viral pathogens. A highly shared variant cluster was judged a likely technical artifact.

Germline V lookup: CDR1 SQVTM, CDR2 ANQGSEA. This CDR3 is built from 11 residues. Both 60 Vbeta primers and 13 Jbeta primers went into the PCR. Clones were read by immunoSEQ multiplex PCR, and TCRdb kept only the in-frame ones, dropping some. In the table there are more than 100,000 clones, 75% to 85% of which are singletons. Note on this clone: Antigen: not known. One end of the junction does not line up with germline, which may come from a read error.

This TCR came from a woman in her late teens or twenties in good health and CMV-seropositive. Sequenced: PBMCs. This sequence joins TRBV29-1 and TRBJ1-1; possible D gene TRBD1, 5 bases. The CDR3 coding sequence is TGCAGCGTTGTGGTGGGAGGGGCAGCACGATTT. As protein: CSVVVGGAARF.